The T cell receptor (beta chain) described here comes from a study of T cell responses to AZD1222 COVID-19 vaccine. Data came from immunoSEQ multiplex PCR; TCRdb stores just in-frame clones and leaves some out. The profile shows 140,000 to 150,000 clones, about 90% of them singletons. The ends lost 5 bases at V and 5 bases at J; junction bases unmatched: 5. Germline assignment: CDR1 LNHDA and CDR2 SQIVND (reference sequence). This CDR3 contains 13 residues. The V call is TRBV19, the J call TRBJ1-1, with TRBD1 matching over 7 bases. The clonotype was recovered from an adult in good health. The sequenced sample was peripheral blood, obtained on day 0 of AZD1222 vaccination. CDR3 sequence reads: CASSLSRGTEAFF. CDR3 sequence (DNA): TGTGCCAGTAGTTTAAGCAGGGGGACTGAAGCTTTCTTT.